This TCR beta chain is drawn from a study of shared T cell receptors in the human thymus. The count of this clone is one. The germline CDR1 and CDR2 sequences are ENHRY and SYGVKD. The CDR3 runs 13 residues. V lost 4 bases, J lost 1 base, and 6 bases lay in between. Clones were sequenced by immunoSEQ multiplex PCR, and TCRdb holds only the in-frame ones, with some missing. The data show hundreds of thousands of clones, approximately 87% seen once. These same records also appear under a second study, on human thymus T cells. That publication notes: Resections that were taken during corrective heart surgery supplied the thymus tissue. Seemingly biased V and J gene usage marked thymic and blood repertoires. Related research described strongly overlapping thymic repertoires in unrelated people.

V is TRBV10-3 and J is TRBJ2-3, with D unresolved. The origin of this receptor is a boy in the first two years of life with a congenital heart defect. Sequencing used thymocytes. The CDR3 reads CAISVSGTDTQYF. In DNA form, the CDR3 reads TGTGCCATCAGTGTTTCAGGCACAGATACGCAGTATTTT.